Below, 15 T cell receptor beta chains from the same sample are listed, as sequenced in a study of cytomegalovirus exposure and HLA in healthy donors. Primers included in the PCR were 60 Vbeta and 13 Jbeta primers. The protocol was immunoSEQ multiplex PCR, while the TCRdb copy is restricted to in-frame clones and leaves out a portion. The data show about 150,000 clones, with about 85% seen just once and 1% held by the top ten. Sequencing was performed on PBMCs. These receptors all stem from a boy aged 2-9 years in good health and CMV-seronegative.

This chain connects TRBV11-3 to TRBJ1-3, with D unclear. In germline, CDR1 is SGHNT, CDR2 YENEEA. The CDR3 sequence is 16 residues long. V lost 5 bases and J 0 bases, leaving 14 bases between the germline ends. This chain's CDR3 is CASSGPTLNSGNTIYF. In DNA, the CDR3 is TGTGCCAGCAGCGGCCCGACTCTTAACTCTGGAAACACCATATATTTT.

To note about this clone: The same CDR3 arises from other DNA sequences in this sample as well. J is TRBJ1-3 and V is TRBV30; perhaps TRBD1 as D (6 bases). The CDR3 totals 14 residues. Germline V CDR1 and CDR2: GTSNPN, SVGIG (reference sequence). V was trimmed by 0 bases and J by 3 bases, leaving 9 bases between them. CDR3 bases: TGTGCCTGGAGTGTAGGGGGTAGTGGAAACACCATATATTTT. It encodes CAWSVGGSGNTIYF.

The chain recombines TRBV6-1 with TRBJ2-5, with TRBD1 as a possible D gene (6 bases). CDR3 length: 14 amino acids. Trimming shortened V by 5 bases and J by 1 base, and 11 bases separated the two germline ends. CDR1 is MNHNS, CDR2 SASEGT, per germline. CDR3: CASSTDRLQETQYF. Here the CDR3 DNA reads TGTGCCAGCAGTACGGACAGACTCCAAGAGACCCAGTACTTC.

The chain recombines TRBV5-1 with TRBJ1-2; TRBD1 matches at 7 bases. J gave up 5 bases and V 3 bases, and 10 bases lay outside the gene matches. CDR1 and CDR2 from the germline V gene are SGHRS and YFSETQ. The CDR3 covers 15 residues. The CDR3 DNA reads as TGCGCCAGCAGCTCTCGACAGGGAAGGTGGTATGGCTACACCTTC. This encodes CASSSRQGRWYGYTF.

For the CDR3, the DNA is TGTGCCAGCAGTGAACTTCCGTTCTATGGCTACACCTTC. Protein product: CASSELPFYGYTF. The genes are TRBV2 and TRBJ1-2; D not certain. Germline V gene lookup returns CDR1 SNHLY and CDR2 FYNNEI. CDR3 length: 13 residues. V dropped 2 bases and J dropped 4 bases, with 8 bases sitting between them.

The chain links TRBV6-1 to TRBJ2-4, with TRBD1 matching over 9 bases. With 5 bases clipped from V and 7 bases from J, the junction kept 3 bases outside the gene matches. Germline loops: CDR1 MNHNS, CDR2 SASEGT. The CDR3 covers 13 residues. CDR3 coding DNA: TGTGCCAGCAGTTTGACAGGGGGGAACATTCAGTACTTC. It is translated as CASSLTGGNIQYF.

The chain's CDR3 is CASSMGEQYV. CDR3 sequence (DNA): TGTGCCAGCAGCATGGGAGAACAGTACGTC. The chain recombines TRBV27 with TRBJ2-7, with a tentative D call TRBD2 (5 bases). The V gene's germline CDR1 is MNHEY and CDR2 SMNVEV (reference sequence). The V and J ends lost 6 bases and 10 bases respectively, with 10 bases between them. CDR3 length equals 10 residues.

The chain is built from TRBV28 and TRBJ2-2; unclear D gene. The CDR3 extends over 16 amino acids. Germline V CDR1 and CDR2: MDHEN, SYDVKM. V was pared by 6 bases and J by 1 base, with 15 bases between. CDR3 sequence: CASSPLQALNTGELFF. The DNA for the CDR3 is TGTGCCAGCAGCCCCCTGCAGGCCCTGAACACCGGGGAGCTGTTTTTT.

This sequence joins TRBV10-1 and TRBJ1-1, with D unclear. In germline, CDR1 is WNHNN, CDR2 SYGVQD (reference sequence). This CDR3 is 13 amino acids long. V was shortened by 4 bases and J by 0 bases, with 6 bases between the two germline ends. This CDR3 is CASSGELNTEAFF. The CDR3, as DNA: TGCGCCAGCAGTGGAGAGCTGAACACTGAAGCTTTCTTT.

The V gene is TRBV9, the J gene TRBJ2-5, with 8 bases lining up with TRBD2. Germline V gene data show CDR1 as SGDLS and CDR2 as YYNGEE. Trimming cost V 0 bases and J 2 bases; bases outside gene matches: 0. The CDR3 contains 14 residues. The CDR3 nucleotides read TGTGCCAGCAGCGTAGCGGGGGGGCAAGAGACCCAGTACTTC. Protein: CASSVAGGQETQYF. The full variable domain, with the rest looked up from reference TRBV9 and TRBJ2-5, is DSGVTQTPKHLITATGQRVTLRCSPRSGDLSVYWYQQSLDQGLQFLIQYYNGEERAKGNILERFSAQQFPDLHSELNLSSLELGDSALYFCASSVAGGQETQYFGPGTRLLVL.

The V gene is TRBV6-1, the J gene TRBJ1-2; D call uncertain. The length of the CDR3 is 11 residues. V lost 2 bases, J lost 8 bases, and 6 bases lay in between. The germline gives CDR1 MNHNS, CDR2 SASEGT. The CDR3 is CASSEIEGYTF. CDR3 nucleotides: TGTGCCAGCAGTGAAATCGAGGGCTACACCTTC.

The chain links TRBV10-3 to TRBJ1-1; D call uncertain. V gave up 10 bases and J gave up 5 bases, with 29 bases separating them. CDR1 is ENHRY, CDR2 SYGVKD, per germline. The CDR3 sequence is 17 residues long. Here the CDR3 reads CATSAIALPSLETEAFF. The CDR3 DNA follows: TGTGCCACATCCGCAATTGCGTTGCCCTCATTGGAGACTGAAGCTTTCTTT.

The J gene is TRBJ1-1, the V gene TRBV18; 10 bases match TRBD1. The CDR3 length is 15 residues. With V trimmed by 4 bases and J by 3 bases, 5 bases remained unmatched. Germline-derived CDR1 and CDR2 are KGHSH and LQKENI. Here the CDR3 DNA reads TGTGCCAGCTCACGGGACGGGACAGGGGACACTGAAGCTTTCTTT. Protein: CASSRDGTGDTEAFF.

V usage is TRBV27 and J usage is TRBJ2-7; TRBD1 matches at 8 bases. CDR3 size: 14 residues. Germline V gives CDR1 MNHEY, CDR2 SMNVEV (reference sequence). Germline trimming cut 8 bases from V and 3 bases from J; bases unmatched to any gene: 9. This chain's CDR3 is CASGKQGGLYEQYF. The CDR3 coding sequence is TGTGCCAGCGGAAAACAGGGGGGACTCTACGAGCAGTACTTC.

The gene calls are TRBV28 and TRBJ2-7, with D hard to call. V lost 2 bases to trimming and J lost 3 bases, with 20 bases between them. This CDR3 region has 17 residues. The germline gives CDR1 MDHEN, CDR2 SYDVKM. CDR3 sequence: CASSLNPLLGPDYEQYV. The CDR3 nucleotides read TGTGCCAGCAGTTTAAACCCATTGTTAGGCCCGGACTACGAGCAGTACGTC.